The 16 T cell receptor beta chains below all came from one sample that was sequenced in a study of PD-L1 blockade in urothelial cancer. Time point in this sample: pretreatment peripheral blood. Method: immunoSEQ multiplex PCR; TCRdb's copy keeps in-frame clones and lacks some. The sample includes 45,000 to 70,000 clones, less than 90% seen only once; the top ten take 15% to 18%. The sequencing here drew on PBMCs, taken around atezolizumab (anti-PD-L1) treatment. Every receptor here comes from a man in his 70s with urothelial cancer.

This clone was observed once. The chain has TRBV4-1 and TRBJ1-1; TRBD1 is a possible D gene (6 bases). Germline CDR1 MGHRA, CDR2 YSYEKL. V was pared by 0 bases and J by 1 base, with 12 bases between. The CDR3 consists of 16 residues. CDR3 loop: CASSQDQWTENTEAFF. For the CDR3, the DNA is TGCGCCAGCAGCCAAGATCAATGGACAGAGAACACTGAAGCTTTCTTT.

The chain recombines TRBV29-1 with TRBJ2-1, with 7 bases that match TRBD2. The junction had 18 bases not matched to a gene; V was cut back by 2 bases and J by 5 bases. The CDR3 contains 18 residues. Germline V gives CDR1 SQVTM, CDR2 ANQGSEA. The CDR3, as DNA: TGCAGCGTTGAATTAGGGCTTGGTTACCGGGAGGCGCACAATGAGCAGTTCTTC. Amino acid sequence: CSVELGLGYREAHNEQFF.

V usage is TRBV4-1 and J usage is TRBJ2-1; 7 nucleotides match TRBD2. The CDR3 covers 15 residues. The germline CDR1 and CDR2 sequences are MGHRA and YSYEKL. After removal of 0 bases from V and 6 bases from J, the junction contained 5 bases not matched to a gene. In DNA form, the CDR3 reads TGCGCCAGCAGCCAAGATATCGGCGGGAGCAATGAGCAGTTCTTC. Translating it yields CASSQDIGGSNEQFF.

This sequence joins TRBV4-2 and TRBJ2-3; TRBD2 is a possible D gene (5 bases). The V and J ends lost 1 base and 2 bases respectively, with 16 bases between them. Germline assignment: CDR1 LGHNA and CDR2 YNFKEQ. The CDR3 covers 17 residues. The CDR3 DNA is TGTGCCAGCAGCCAAGTCAGCGGAGTAATCTCCACAGATACGCAGTATTTT. Residues: CASSQVSGVISTDTQYF.

The CDR3 spells CASSVFLLEGEQFF. In nucleotides, the CDR3 is TGTGCCAGCAGCGTATTCCTCCTAGAGGGAGAGCAGTTCTTC. This chain uses TRBV9 with TRBJ2-1; possible D gene TRBD2, 5 bases. The CDR3 spans 14 residues. V dropped 1 base and J dropped 10 bases, with 15 bases sitting between them. In germline, CDR1 is SGDLS, CDR2 YYNGEE. The full variable domain, in which reference TRBV9 and TRBJ2-1 provide the parts outside the CDR3, is DSGVTQTPKHLITATGQRVTLRCSPRSGDLSVYWYQQSLDQGLQFLIQYYNGEERAKGNILERFSAQQFPDLHSELNLSSLELGDSALYFCASSVFLLEGEQFFGPGTRLTVL.

This clone has just a few counts. V usage is TRBV29-1 and J usage is TRBJ1-4, with a weak D call TRBD1 (5 bases). V gave up 7 bases and J gave up 8 bases, with 14 bases separating them. Germline lookup yields CDR1 SQVTM and CDR2 ANQGSEA. This CDR3 has 12 amino acids. CDR3 sequence reads: CSATTETEKLFF. CDR3 DNA sequence: TGCAGCGCCACGACAGAGACGGAAAAACTGTTTTTT.

The chain couples TRBV5-1 to TRBJ2-5; 7 bases match TRBD2. CDR1 is SGHRS and CDR2 is YFSETQ in the germline V gene. The CDR3 sequence is 16 residues long. The V gene end was trimmed by 5 bases and the J gene end by 1 base; junction bases not matched to a gene: 11. CDR3 protein: CASRPLTGLTQETQYF. CDR3 coding DNA: TGCGCCAGCAGACCGTTGACGGGACTAACCCAAGAGACCCAGTACTTC.

CDR3 region: CASSVEGLAGGITDTQYF. The CDR3 nucleotides read TGTGCCAGCAGCGTAGAAGGCCTAGCGGGAGGTATCACAGATACGCAGTATTTT. The gene calls are TRBV9 and TRBJ2-3; 11 bases agree with TRBD2. Germline V gene lookup returns CDR1 SGDLS and CDR2 YYNGEE. The CDR3 contains 18 residues. The V segment lost 0 bases and the J segment 2 bases; nucleotides outside the gene matches: 8.

The table lists this clone with a few counts. The chain combines TRBV7-2 with TRBJ2-5; TRBD2 aligns across 13 bases. CDR1 SGHTA and CDR2 FQGNSA come from the germline V gene. J gave up 4 bases and V 5 bases, and 7 bases lay outside the gene matches. The CDR3 runs 16 residues. CDR3 sequence reads: CASSPGGLAGRETQYF. The DNA for the CDR3 is TGTGCCAGCAGCCCGGGGGGACTAGCGGGAAGAGAGACCCAGTACTTC.

A single count supports this clone. The chain combines TRBV14 with TRBJ2-3, with D tentatively TRBD2 (6 bases). CDR1 and CDR2 from the germline V gene are SGHDN and FVKESK. This CDR3 region has 15 residues. Trimming left V 2 bases short and J 0 bases short, with 9 bases between. The CDR3 DNA reads as TGTGCCAGCAGCCAACTCGGGGGTAGCACAGATACGCAGTATTTT. Translating gives CASSQLGGSTDTQYF. Full variable domain (missing parts from reference TRBV14 and TRBJ2-3): EAGVTQFPSHSVIEKGQTVTLRCDPISGHDNLYWYRRVMGKEIKFLLHFVKESKQDESGMPNNRFLAERTGGTYSTLKVQPAELEDSGVYFCASSQLGGSTDTQYFGPGTRLTVL.

This chain connects TRBV4-1 to TRBJ2-7; D may be TRBD2 (5 bases). Trimming took off 5 bases at V and 1 base at J, with 18 bases between the two ends. CDR1 is MGHRA and CDR2 is YSYEKL in the germline V gene. This CDR3 is 16 amino acids long. The CDR3 bases are TGCGCCAGCAGCTCACCGGAGGATAGCGTTTCCTACGAGCAGTACTTC. Translation: CASSSPEDSVSYEQYF.

The chain employs TRBV15 and TRBJ2-1, with 8 bases that match TRBD1. This CDR3 contains 14 residues. The J segment lost 9 bases and the V segment lost 3 bases, leaving 7 bases of the junction unmatched. CDR1 and CDR2 (germline): LNHNV, YYDKDF (reference sequence). CDR3 residues: CATSSRGQGGEQFF. The CDR3 DNA reads as TGTGCCACCAGCAGCAGGGGGCAAGGTGGTGAGCAGTTCTTC.

The J gene is TRBJ2-3, the V gene TRBV2; TRBD1 might be the D (5 bases). CDR3 length equals 14 residues. V lost 3 bases to trimming and J lost 4 bases, with 11 bases between them. Germline loops: CDR1 SNHLY, CDR2 FYNNEI. The CDR3 protein is CASSDGRVPDTQYF. Written as DNA, the CDR3 is TGTGCCAGCAGTGATGGCAGGGTTCCAGATACGCAGTATTTT.

The chain employs TRBV6-5 and TRBJ2-7; 11 bases align to TRBD1. CDR1 is MNHEY, CDR2 SVGAGI, per germline. The CDR3 is 14 residues long. The ends lost 2 bases at V and 4 bases at J; junction bases unmatched: 1. CDR3 sequence reads: CASSYGTGGYEQYF. The DNA for the CDR3 is TGTGCCAGCAGTTACGGGACAGGGGGTTACGAGCAGTACTTC.

CDR3 region: CASSTTGGSTGELFF. CDR3 coding DNA: TGTGCCAGCAGTACGACAGGGGGTAGCACCGGGGAGCTGTTTTTT. The genes are TRBV6-5 and TRBJ2-2; 9 bases are a match to TRBD1. Germline V CDR1 and CDR2: MNHEY, SVGAGI. This CDR3 has 15 amino acids. V shed 5 bases, J shed 4 bases, and the junction held 5 bases outside the gene matches.

The V and J genes are TRBV6-6 and TRBJ2-3, with D uncertain. The germline V gene has CDR1 MNHNY and CDR2 SVGAGI (reference sequence). This CDR3 is built from 12 residues. V was pared by 5 bases and J by 6 bases, with 9 bases between. The CDR3 reads CASSPTQDTQYF. CDR3 DNA: TGTGCCAGCAGTCCCACCCAGGATACGCAGTATTTT.